A single sample is the source of the 9 T cell receptor beta chains below, sequenced in a study of T-cell memory formation after mild COVID-19. Via MiXCR, TCRdb re-called the 5' RACE reads, giving one row per CDR3 protein. The sample includes about 340,000 distinct CDR3 sequences, approximately 12% of them seen just once. Sequenced sample: PBMCs or a T cell subset sorted from them (not recorded which). The source is a man younger than 30 who had mild COVID-19 (a few samples of this study predate the infection). Cell type and time point are not known.

This chain links TRBV15 with TRBJ2-1; TRBD1 might be the D (5 bases). The CDR3 consists of 13 residues. Germline CDR1 LNHNV, CDR2 YYDKDF (reference sequence). V lost 7 bases, J lost 3 bases, and 10 bases lay in between. The CDR3: CATKRQGYNEQFF. For the CDR3, the DNA is TGTGCCACCAAACGGCAGGGCTACAATGAGCAGTTCTTC.

This clonotype came up a few times. V and J are TRBV7-2 and TRBJ2-7; 13 bases match TRBD2. The CDR3 has 16 residues. Germline trimming cut 5 bases from V and 8 bases from J; bases unmatched to any gene: 12. Germline CDR1 is SGHTA and CDR2 is FQGNSA. In nucleotides, the CDR3 is TGTGCCAGCAGCCTAACTAGCGGGGGGGGCTTTTCGAAGCAGTACGTC. Protein sequence: CASSLTSGGGFSKQYV.

This clonotype was observed at least ten times. The chain couples TRBV5-1 to TRBJ2-1, with 9 positions matching TRBD1. Looked up from germline, CDR1 is SGHRS and CDR2 is YFSETQ. J was trimmed by 10 bases and V by 4 bases; bases with no gene match: 9. The CDR3 is 14 residues long. The CDR3 region is CASSLDRGMREQFF. The CDR3, as DNA: TGCGCCAGCAGCCTTGACAGGGGGATGAGGGAGCAGTTCTTC.

There are many counts of this clonotype. This chain links TRBV3-1 with TRBJ2-5, with 8 bases lining up with TRBD1. The J segment lost 5 bases and the V segment lost 6 bases, leaving 8 bases of the junction unmatched. The CDR3 extends over 14 amino acids. Looked up from germline, CDR1 is LGHDT and CDR2 is YNNKEL (reference sequence). The CDR3 coding sequence is TGTGCCAGCAGAAAAGGACAGGGACTGGAGACCCAGTACTTC. Residues: CASRKGQGLETQYF.

The rearrangement joins TRBV6-5 to TRBJ1-2; no clear D. Germline-derived CDR1 and CDR2 are MNHEY and SVGAGI. The CDR3 is 11 residues long. Trimming took off 10 bases at V and 3 bases at J, with 9 bases between the two ends. In DNA form, the CDR3 reads TGTGCCACGAGGTGGGACTATGGCTACACCTTC. Residues: CATRWDYGYTF.

The table lists this clonotype with a few counts. The genes are TRBV7-8 and TRBJ2-4; perhaps TRBD1 as D (6 bases). This CDR3 contains 19 residues. V gave up 1 base and J gave up 0 bases, with 19 bases separating them. Germline V CDR1 and CDR2: SGHVS, FQNEAQ. The CDR3 nucleotides are TGTGCCAGCAGCTTAGTGGCAGGGGTCCCTTCTCTAGCCAAAAACATTCAGTACTTC. This sequence encodes CASSLVAGVPSLAKNIQYF.

This chain uses TRBV20-1 with TRBJ2-5; TRBD1 aligns across 12 bases. The germline gives CDR1 DFQATT, CDR2 SNEGSKA (reference sequence). Trimming cost V 6 bases and J 6 bases; bases outside gene matches: 11. This CDR3 has 15 amino acids. For the CDR3, the DNA is TGCAGTGCCAGGACCGGGACAGGGGGCGCGAAGACCCAGTACTTC. It specifies CSARTGTGGAKTQYF.

This clonotype was detected ten times or more. The chain links TRBV5-6 to TRBJ2-2; perhaps TRBD2 as D (5 bases). The ends were cut back, 4 bases at V and 4 bases at J, with 20 bases in the middle. This CDR3 has 17 residues. The germline V gene encodes CDR1 SGHDT and CDR2 YYEEEE. CDR3: CASSREVGVASTGELFF. CDR3 bases: TGTGCCAGCAGCCGAGAGGTTGGAGTAGCGAGCACCGGGGAGCTGTTTTTT.

The chain links TRBV19 to TRBJ1-5; 11 bases line up with TRBD1. J gave up 6 bases and V 5 bases, and 9 bases lay outside the gene matches. The germline gives CDR1 LNHDA, CDR2 SQIVND (reference sequence). CDR3 size: 16 residues. The CDR3 nucleotides read TGTGCCAGTAGTGTCCCCGGGACAGGGGGGATTCAGCCCCAGCATTTT. Its translation is CASSVPGTGGIQPQHF.